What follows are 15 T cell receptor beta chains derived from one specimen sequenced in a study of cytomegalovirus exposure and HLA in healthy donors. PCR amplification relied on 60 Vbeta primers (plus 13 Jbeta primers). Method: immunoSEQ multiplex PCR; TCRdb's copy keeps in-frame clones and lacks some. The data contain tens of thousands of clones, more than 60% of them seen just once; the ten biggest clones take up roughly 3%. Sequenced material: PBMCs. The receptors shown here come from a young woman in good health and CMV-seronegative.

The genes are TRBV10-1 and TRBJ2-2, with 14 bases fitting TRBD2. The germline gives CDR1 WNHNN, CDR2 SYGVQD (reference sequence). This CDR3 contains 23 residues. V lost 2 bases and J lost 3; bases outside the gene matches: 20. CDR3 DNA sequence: TGCGCCAGCAGTGAGGAGAGGGGAGGTTTGGGACTAGCGGGAGTGTTTTACACCGGGGAGCTGTTTTTT. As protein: CASSEERGGLGLAGVFYTGELFF.

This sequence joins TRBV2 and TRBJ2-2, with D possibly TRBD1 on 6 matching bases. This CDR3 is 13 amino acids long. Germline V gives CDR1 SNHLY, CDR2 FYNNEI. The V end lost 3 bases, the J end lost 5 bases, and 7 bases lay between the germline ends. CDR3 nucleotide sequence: TGTGCCAGCAGTGACAGGGGTACCGGGGAGCTGTTTTTT. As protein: CASSDRGTGELFF.

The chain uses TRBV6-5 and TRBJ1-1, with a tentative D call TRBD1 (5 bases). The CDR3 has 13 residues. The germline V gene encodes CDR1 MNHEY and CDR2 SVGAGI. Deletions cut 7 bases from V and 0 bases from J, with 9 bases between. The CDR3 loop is CASTRQLNTEAFF. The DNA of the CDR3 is TGTGCCAGCACCAGACAGTTGAACACTGAAGCTTTCTTT.

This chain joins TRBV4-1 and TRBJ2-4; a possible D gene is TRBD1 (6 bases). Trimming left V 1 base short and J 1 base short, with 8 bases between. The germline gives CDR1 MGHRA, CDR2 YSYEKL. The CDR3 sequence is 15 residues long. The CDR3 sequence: CASSQVTGAKNIQYF. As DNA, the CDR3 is TGCGCCAGCAGCCAAGTTACAGGGGCCAAAAACATTCAGTACTTC.

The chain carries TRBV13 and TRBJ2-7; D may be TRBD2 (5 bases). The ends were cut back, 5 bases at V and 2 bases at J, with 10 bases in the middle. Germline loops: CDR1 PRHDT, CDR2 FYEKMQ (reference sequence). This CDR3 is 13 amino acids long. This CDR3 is CASSHERAYEQYF. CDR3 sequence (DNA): TGTGCCAGCAGCCATGAGAGGGCCTACGAGCAGTACTTC. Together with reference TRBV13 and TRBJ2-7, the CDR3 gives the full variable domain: AAGVIQSPRHLIKEKRETATLKCYPIPRHDTVYWYQQGPGQDPQFLISFYEKMQSDKGSIPDRFSAQQFSDYHSELNMSSLELGDSALYFCASSHERAYEQYFGPGTRLTVT.

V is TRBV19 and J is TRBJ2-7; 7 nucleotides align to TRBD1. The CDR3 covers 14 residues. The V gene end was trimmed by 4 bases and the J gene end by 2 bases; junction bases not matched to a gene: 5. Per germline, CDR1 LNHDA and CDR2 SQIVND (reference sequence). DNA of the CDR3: TGTGCCAGTAGTACCCGGGACAGACCCTACGAGCAGTACGTC. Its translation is CASSTRDRPYEQYV.

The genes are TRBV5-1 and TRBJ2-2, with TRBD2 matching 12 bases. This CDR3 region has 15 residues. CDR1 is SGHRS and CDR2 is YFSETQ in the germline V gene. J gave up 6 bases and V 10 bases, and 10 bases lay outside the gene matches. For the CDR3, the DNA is TGCGCCGGACTCAGACTAGCGGGAGTCGCCGGGGAGCTGTTTTTT. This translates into CAGLRLAGVAGELFF.

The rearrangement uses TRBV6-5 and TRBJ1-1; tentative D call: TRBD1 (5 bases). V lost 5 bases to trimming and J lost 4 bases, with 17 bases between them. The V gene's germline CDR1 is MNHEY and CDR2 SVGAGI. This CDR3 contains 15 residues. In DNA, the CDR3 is TGTGCCAGCAGTCTTATCGGGAGGGGATTCACTGAAGCTTTCTTT. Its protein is CASSLIGRGFTEAFF.

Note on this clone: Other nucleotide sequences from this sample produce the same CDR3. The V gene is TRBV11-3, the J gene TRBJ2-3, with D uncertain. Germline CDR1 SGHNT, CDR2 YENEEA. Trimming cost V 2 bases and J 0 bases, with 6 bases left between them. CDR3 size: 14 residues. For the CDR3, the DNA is TGTGCCAGCAGCTTAACATCCAGCACAGATACGCAGTATTTT. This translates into CASSLTSSTDTQYF.

CDR3 sequence: CASSRETGGEQYF. The CDR3 DNA reads TGTGCCAGCAGTAGGGAGACAGGGGGCGAGCAGTACTTC. The chain couples TRBV6-1 to TRBJ2-7, with 9 bases aligning to TRBD1. This CDR3 contains 13 residues. Germline CDR1 MNHNS, CDR2 SASEGT. J gave up 6 bases and V 5 bases, and 5 bases lay outside the gene matches.

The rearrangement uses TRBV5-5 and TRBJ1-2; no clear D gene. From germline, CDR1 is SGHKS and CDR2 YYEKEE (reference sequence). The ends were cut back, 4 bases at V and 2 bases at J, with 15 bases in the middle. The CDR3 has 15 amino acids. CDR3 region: CASSLDGSVNYGYTF. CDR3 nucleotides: TGTGCCAGCAGCCTGGACGGGTCCGTCAACTATGGCTACACCTTC.

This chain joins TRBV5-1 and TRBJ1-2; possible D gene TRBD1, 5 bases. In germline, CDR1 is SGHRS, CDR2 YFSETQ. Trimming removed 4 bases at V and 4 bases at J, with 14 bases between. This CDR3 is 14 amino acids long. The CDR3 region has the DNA TGCGCCAGCAGCCTCGACAGAGAAGGCTATGGCTACACCTTC. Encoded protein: CASSLDREGYGYTF.

CDR3 DNA sequence: TGTGCCAGCAGCTTAGCATTGGGACAGGGGGGCTACACCTTC. Encoded protein: CASSLALGQGGYTF. The chain uses TRBV11-2 and TRBJ1-2; 10 bases match TRBD1. V gave up 1 base and J gave up 8 bases; unmatched junction bases: 4. The CDR3 runs to 14 residues. The germline gives CDR1 SGHAT, CDR2 FQNNGV.

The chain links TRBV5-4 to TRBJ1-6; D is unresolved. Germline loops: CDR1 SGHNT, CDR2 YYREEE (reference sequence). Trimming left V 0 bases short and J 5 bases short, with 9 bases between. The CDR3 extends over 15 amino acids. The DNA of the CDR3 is TGTGCCAGCAGCTTGGAAAGACTCAATAATTCACCCCTCCACTTT. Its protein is CASSLERLNNSPLHF. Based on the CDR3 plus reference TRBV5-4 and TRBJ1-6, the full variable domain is ETGVTQSPTHLIKTRGQQVTLRCSSQSGHNTVSWYQQALGQGPQFIFQYYREEENGRGNFPPRFSGLQFPNYSSELNVNALELDDSALYLCASSLERLNNSPLHFGNGTRLTVT.

In nucleotides, the CDR3 is TGTGCCAGCAGGGCCGGGTTCGGAGTCGGCTACACCTTC. As protein: CASRAGFGVGYTF. The rearrangement uses TRBV6-6 and TRBJ1-2; no definite D call. The CDR3 has 13 residues. The ends were cut back, 6 bases at V and 8 bases at J, with 16 bases in the middle. Germline CDR1 is MNHNY and CDR2 is SVGAGI (reference sequence).